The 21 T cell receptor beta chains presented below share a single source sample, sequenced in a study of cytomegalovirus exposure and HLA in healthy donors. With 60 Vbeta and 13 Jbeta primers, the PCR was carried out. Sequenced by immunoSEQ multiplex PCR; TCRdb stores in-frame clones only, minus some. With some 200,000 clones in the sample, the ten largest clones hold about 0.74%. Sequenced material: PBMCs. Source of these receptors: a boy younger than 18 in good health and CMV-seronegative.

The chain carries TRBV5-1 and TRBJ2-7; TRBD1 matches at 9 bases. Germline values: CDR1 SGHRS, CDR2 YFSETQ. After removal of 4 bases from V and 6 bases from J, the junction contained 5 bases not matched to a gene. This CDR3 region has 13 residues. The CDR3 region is CASSPTGGLEQYF. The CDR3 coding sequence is TGCGCCAGCAGCCCGACAGGGGGGCTCGAGCAGTACTTC.

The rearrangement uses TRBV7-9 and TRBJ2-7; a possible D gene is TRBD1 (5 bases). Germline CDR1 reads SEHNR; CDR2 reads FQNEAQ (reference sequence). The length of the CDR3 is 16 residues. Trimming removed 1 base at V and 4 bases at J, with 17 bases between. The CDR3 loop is CASSLVSGMVVYEQYF. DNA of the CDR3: TGTGCCAGCAGCTTAGTGTCAGGGATGGTGGTTTACGAGCAGTACTTC.

The CDR3 is CASSQGQDGYTF. CDR3 sequence (DNA): TGTGCCAGCAGCCAAGGACAGGATGGCTACACCTTC. The V call is TRBV11-2, the J call TRBJ1-2; 7 bases map to TRBD1. Germline CDR1 reads SGHAT; CDR2 reads FQNNGV. Losses at the gene ends were 5 bases for V and 6 bases for J; bases not matched to a gene: 3. The CDR3 contains 12 residues.

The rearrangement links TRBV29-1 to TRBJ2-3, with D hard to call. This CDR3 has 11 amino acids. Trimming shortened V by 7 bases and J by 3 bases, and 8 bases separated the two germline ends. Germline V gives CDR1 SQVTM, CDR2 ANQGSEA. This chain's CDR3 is CSAIPTDTQYF. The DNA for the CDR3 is TGCAGCGCTATCCCTACAGATACGCAGTATTTT.

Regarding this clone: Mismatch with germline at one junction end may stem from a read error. The CDR3 sequence is CASSVGGLRGF. The CDR3 DNA reads as TGTGCCAGCAGTGTTGGTGGCCTTCGCGGCTTC. The chain uses TRBV2 and TRBJ2-7; D unclear. In germline, CDR1 is SNHLY, CDR2 FYNNEI. The CDR3 sequence is 11 residues long.

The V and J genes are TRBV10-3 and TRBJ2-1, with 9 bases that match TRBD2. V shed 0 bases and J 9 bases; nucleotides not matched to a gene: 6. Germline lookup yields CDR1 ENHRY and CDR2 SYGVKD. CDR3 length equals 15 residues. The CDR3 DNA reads TGTGCCATCAGTGAGTCTCGGACTAGCGTGGGTGAGCAGTTCTTC. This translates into CAISESRTSVGEQFF.

DNA for the CDR3: TGTGCCAGCTCACCAATTTCCGGGACAGGGTTATCCGAGCAGTACTTC. It codes for CASSPISGTGLSEQYF. The chain has TRBV18 and TRBJ2-7; 9 nucleotides match TRBD1. Germline CDR1 is KGHSH and CDR2 is LQKENI. With V trimmed by 2 bases and J by 6 bases, 11 bases remained unmatched. The CDR3 consists of 16 residues.

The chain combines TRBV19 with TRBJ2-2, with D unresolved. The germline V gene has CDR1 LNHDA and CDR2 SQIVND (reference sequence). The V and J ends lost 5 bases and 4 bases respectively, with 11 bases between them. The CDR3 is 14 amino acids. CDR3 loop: CASSLSGATGELFF. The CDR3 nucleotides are TGTGCCAGTAGTCTCTCTGGAGCCACCGGGGAGCTGTTTTTT. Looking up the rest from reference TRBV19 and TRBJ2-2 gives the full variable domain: DGGITQSPKYLFRKEGQNVTLSCEQNLNHDAMYWYRQDPGQGLRLIYYSQIVNDFQKGDIAEGYSVSREKKESFPLTVTSAQKNPTAFYLCASSLSGATGELFFGEGSRLTVL.

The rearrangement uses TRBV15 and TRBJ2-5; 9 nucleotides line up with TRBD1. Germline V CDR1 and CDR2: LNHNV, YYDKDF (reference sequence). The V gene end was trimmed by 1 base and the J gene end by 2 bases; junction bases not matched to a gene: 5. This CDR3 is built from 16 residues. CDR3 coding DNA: TGTGCCACCAGCAGAGCCCCCGGACAGGGGCAAGAGACCCAGTACTTC. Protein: CATSRAPGQGQETQYF. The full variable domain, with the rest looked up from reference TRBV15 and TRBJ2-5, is DAMVIQNPRYQVTQFGKPVTLSCSQTLNHNVMYWYQQKSSQAPKLLFHYYDKDFNNEADTPDNFQSRRPNTSFCFLDIRSPGLGDTAMYLCATSRAPGQGQETQYFGPGTRLLVL.

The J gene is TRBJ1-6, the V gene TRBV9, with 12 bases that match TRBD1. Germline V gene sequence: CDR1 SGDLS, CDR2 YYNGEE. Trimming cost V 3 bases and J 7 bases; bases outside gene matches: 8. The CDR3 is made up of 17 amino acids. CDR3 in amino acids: CASSANSGQGANSPLHF. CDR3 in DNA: TGTGCCAGCAGCGCGAACTCGGGACAGGGGGCGAATTCACCCCTCCACTTT.

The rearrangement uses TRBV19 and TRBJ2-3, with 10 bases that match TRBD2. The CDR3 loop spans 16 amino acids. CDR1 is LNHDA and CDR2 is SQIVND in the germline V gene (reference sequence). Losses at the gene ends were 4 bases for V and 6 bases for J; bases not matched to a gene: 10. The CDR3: CASSTLAGARMDTQYF. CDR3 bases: TGTGCCAGTAGTACTCTAGCGGGGGCGCGCATGGATACGCAGTATTTT.

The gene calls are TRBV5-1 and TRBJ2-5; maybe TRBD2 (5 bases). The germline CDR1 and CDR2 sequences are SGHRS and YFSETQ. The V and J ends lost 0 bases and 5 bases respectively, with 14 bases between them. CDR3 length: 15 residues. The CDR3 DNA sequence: TGCGCCAGCAGCTTGGCAGACGAGCGGAAGGAGACCCAGTACTTC. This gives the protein CASSLADERKETQYF.

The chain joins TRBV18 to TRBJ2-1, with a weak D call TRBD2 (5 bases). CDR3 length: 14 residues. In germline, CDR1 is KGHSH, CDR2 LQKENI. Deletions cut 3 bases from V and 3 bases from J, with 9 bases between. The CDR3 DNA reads TGTGCCAGCTCACCCCGGGGAGACTACAATGAGCAGTTCTTC. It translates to CASSPRGDYNEQFF.

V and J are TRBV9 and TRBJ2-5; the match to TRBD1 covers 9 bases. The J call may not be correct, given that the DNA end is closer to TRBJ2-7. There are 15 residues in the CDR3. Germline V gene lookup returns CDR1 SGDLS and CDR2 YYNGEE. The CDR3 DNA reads TGTGCCAGCAGCGAAGGACAGGGGAGCTCCTACGAGCAGTACTTC. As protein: CASSEGQGSSYEQYF.

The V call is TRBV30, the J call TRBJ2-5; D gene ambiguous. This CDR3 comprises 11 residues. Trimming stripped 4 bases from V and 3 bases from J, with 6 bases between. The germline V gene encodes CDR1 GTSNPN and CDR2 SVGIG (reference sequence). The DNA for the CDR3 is TGTGCCTGGAATCGGGAAGAGACCCAGTACTTC. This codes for CAWNREETQYF.

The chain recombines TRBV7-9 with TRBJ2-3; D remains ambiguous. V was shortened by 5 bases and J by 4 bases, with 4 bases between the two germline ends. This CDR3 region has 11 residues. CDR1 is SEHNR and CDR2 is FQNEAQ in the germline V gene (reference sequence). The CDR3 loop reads CASSPADTQYF. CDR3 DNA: TGTGCCAGCAGCCCCGCAGATACGCAGTATTTT.

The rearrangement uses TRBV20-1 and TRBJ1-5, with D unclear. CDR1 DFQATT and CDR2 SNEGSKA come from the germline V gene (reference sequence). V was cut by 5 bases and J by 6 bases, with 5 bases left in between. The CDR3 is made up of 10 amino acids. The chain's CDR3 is CSALGQPQHF. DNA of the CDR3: TGCAGTGCTCTAGGTCAGCCCCAGCATTTT.

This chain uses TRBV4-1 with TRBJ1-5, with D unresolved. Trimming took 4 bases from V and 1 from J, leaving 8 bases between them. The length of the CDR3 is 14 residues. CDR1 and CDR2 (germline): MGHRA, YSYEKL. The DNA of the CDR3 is TGCGCCAGCAGCCCATCTGGCAGCAATCAGCCCCAGCATTTT. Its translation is CASSPSGSNQPQHF.

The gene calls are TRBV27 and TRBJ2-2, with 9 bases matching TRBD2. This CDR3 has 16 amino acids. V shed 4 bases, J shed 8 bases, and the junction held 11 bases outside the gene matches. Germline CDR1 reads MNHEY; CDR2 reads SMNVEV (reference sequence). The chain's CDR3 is CASSSEGRGGKGELFF. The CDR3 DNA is TGTGCCAGCAGTTCCGAGGGGCGGGGGGGCAAGGGGGAGCTGTTTTTT.

This CDR3 is CASSAGTSGALGQETQYF. The DNA for the CDR3 is TGTGCCAGCAGCGCCGGGACTAGCGGGGCCCTAGGCCAAGAGACCCAGTACTTC. This chain joins TRBV9 and TRBJ2-5, with 13 bases aligning to TRBD2. Germline V CDR1 and CDR2: SGDLS, YYNGEE. After removal of 3 bases from V and 1 base from J, the junction contained 9 bases not matched to a gene. The CDR3 consists of 18 residues.

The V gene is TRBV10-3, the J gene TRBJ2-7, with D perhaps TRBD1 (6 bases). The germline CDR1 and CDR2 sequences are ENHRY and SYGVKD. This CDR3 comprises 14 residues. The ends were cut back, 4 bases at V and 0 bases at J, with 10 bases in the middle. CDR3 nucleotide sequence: TGTGCCATCAGTGGAGGGGGTAACTCCTACGAGCAGTACTTC. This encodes CAISGGGNSYEQYF.